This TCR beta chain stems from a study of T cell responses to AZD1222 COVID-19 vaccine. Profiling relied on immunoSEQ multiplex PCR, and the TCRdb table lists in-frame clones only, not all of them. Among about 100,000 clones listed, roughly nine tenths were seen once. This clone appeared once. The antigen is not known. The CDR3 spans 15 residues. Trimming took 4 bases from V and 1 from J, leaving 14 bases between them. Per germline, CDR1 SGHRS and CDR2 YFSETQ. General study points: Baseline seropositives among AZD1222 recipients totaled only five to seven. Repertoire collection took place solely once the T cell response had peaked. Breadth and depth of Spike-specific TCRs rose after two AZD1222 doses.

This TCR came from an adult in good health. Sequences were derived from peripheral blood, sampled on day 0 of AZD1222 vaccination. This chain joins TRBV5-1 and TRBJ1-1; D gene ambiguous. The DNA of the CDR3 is TGCGCCAGCAGCCCTGGACGGATCAAGAACACTGAAGCTTTCTTT. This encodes CASSPGRIKNTEAFF.